Listed below are T cell receptor beta chains from one sample, sequenced in a study of blood T cell repertoires in COVID-19. Some clones are missing from TCRdb's copy, which holds only in-frame ones; the method was immunoSEQ multiplex PCR. The data contain 250,000 to 350,000 clones, roughly nine tenths of them singletons. Sequences were obtained from peripheral blood. The receptor source for this set is a middle-aged woman who had recovered from COVID-19. The CDR3 runs from the conserved cysteine through the conserved F or W. The D gene is left open where the match is weak. Not all rows give a size; the values are once, few, many and, for expanded clones, a class.

TRBV2	TRBJ2-7	TRBD2	-	TGTGCCAGCAGTGATTCCTTTCGGGGTGTCGGGACTAGCGCCTACGAGCAGTACTTC	CASSDSFRGVGTSAYEQYF
TRBV6-5	TRBJ1-2	-	-	TGTGCCAGCAGCCCCGGTTCCCGGGGTGGCTACACCTTC	CASSPGSRGGYTF
TRBV14	TRBJ2-7	-	-	TGTGCCAGCAGCCGCGGAGTCGAGCAGTACTTC	CASSRGVEQYF
TRBV7-7	TRBJ2-3	TRBD2	-	TGTGCTAGCAGCAACCTAGCGGGATTTGGTGCAGATACGCAGTATTTT	CASSNLAGFGADTQYF
TRBV28	TRBJ1-5	-	many	TGTGCCAGCAGTCCGGAAAGCGGCAATCAGCCCCAGCATTTT	CASSPESGNQPQHF
TRBV27	TRBJ2-6	-	-	TGTGCCAGCATGAGGGGGTTGAGCAAAGGGAAGGCGGCCAACGTCCTGACTTTC	CASMRGLSKGKAANVLTF
TRBV3-1/TRBV3-2	TRBJ1-1	-	once	TGTGCCAGCAGCCCAGGTCGTAACACTGAAGCTTTCTTT	CASSPGRNTEAFF
TRBV6-4	TRBJ2-7	-	-	TGTGCCAGATCGGTAGCGGATAGCTCCTACGAGCAGTACTTC	CARSVADSSYEQYF
TRBV5-8	TRBJ2-7	-	-	TGTGCCAGCAGCCCAACCCCGCCTCCGGGGTACGAGCAGTACTTC	CASSPTPPPGYEQYF
TRBV28	TRBJ2-7	TRBD1	-	TGTGCCAGCAGTTTAGGGGGACAGGGTTTTTATTCTTCGGGCAGGACCTACGAGCAGTACTTC	CASSLGGQGFYSSGRTYEQYF
TRBV18	TRBJ2-7	-	-	TGTGCCAGCTCACCCCCGGGGAAATCCTACGAGCAGTACTTC	CASSPPGKSYEQYF
TRBV5-4	TRBJ2-3	TRBD2	-	TGTGCCAGCAGCTATCGCGGGGGGTCAAACACAGATACGCAGTATTTT	CASSYRGGSNTDTQYF
TRBV19	TRBJ1-1	-	-	TGTGCCAGTAGTATCCCCCAGGGTCAAGGCACTGAAGCTTTCTTT	CASSIPQGQGTEAFF
TRBV27	TRBJ1-2	-	-	TGTGCCCGGGGGGGGTGGTACGGCTACACCTTC	CARGGWYGYTF
TRBV7-2	TRBJ2-7	TRBD2	few	TGTGCCAGCAGCCGTAGCGGGAGCTCCTACGAGCAGTACTTC	CASSRSGSSYEQYF
TRBV25-1	TRBJ1-1	-	-	TGTGCCAGCAGTGAAACCGACAGGAAGAACACTGAAGCTTTCTTT	CASSETDRKNTEAFF
TRBV28	TRBJ2-1	TRBD1	-	TGTGCCAGCAGTTTATTTCCAGGGGGCATTTACAATGAGCAGTTCTTC	CASSLFPGGIYNEQFF
TRBV28	TRBJ2-5	TRBD1	-	TGTGCCAGCAGTTCGGGACAGGTGCGGGAGACCCAGTACTTC	CASSSGQVRETQYF
TRBV5-1	TRBJ2-3	TRBD1	once	TGCGCCAGCAGCCCGCTAGCGGGACAGGGGGCTGATACGCAGTATTTT	CASSPLAGQGADTQYF
TRBV19	TRBJ2-3	-	-	TGTGCCAGTAGTATCACTAGCAGGCCAGATACGCAGTATTTT	CASSITSRPDTQYF
TRBV2	TRBJ2-7	TRBD2	once	TGTGCCAGCAGTGAAGGAGGACTAGCGGGAGGGTGGGACTACGAGCAGTACTTC	CASSEGGLAGGWDYEQYF
TRBV29-1	TRBJ2-5	-	-	TGCAGCGTTGAGGTGGGAGGATGGGAGACCCAGTACTTC	CSVEVGGWETQYF
TRBV15	TRBJ2-1	TRBD2	-	TGTGCCACCAGCAGGGAGAGGCTAGCGGCACATGAGCAGTTCTTC	CATSRERLAAHEQFF
TRBV28	TRBJ1-2	TRBD1	few	TGTGCCAGCACCGTACAGGGGGCCTATGGCTACACCTTC	CASTVQGAYGYTF
TRBV5-1	TRBJ2-1	-	-	TGCGCCAGCAGCCTCGCCAGGACAGAGTACAATGAGCAGTTCTTC	CASSLARTEYNEQFF
TRBV3-1/TRBV3-2	TRBJ2-2	-	once	TGTGCCAGCAGCCCCCGTCCTATCGGCACCGGGGAGCTGTTTTTT	CASSPRPIGTGELFF
TRBV28	TRBJ2-7	TRBD2	-	TGTGCCAGCAGCACCCCCGTAGCGGGAGCCGGCTACGAGCAGTACTTC	CASSTPVAGAGYEQYF
TRBV5-1	TRBJ2-3	-	-	TGCGCCAGCAGCTTGGAGGGCGGGCGGGGAGATACGCAGTATTTT	CASSLEGGRGDTQYF
TRBV3-1/TRBV3-2	TRBJ2-3	TRBD2	-	TGTGCCAGCAGCCTAAACGGCGGGAGGTCAGATACGCAGTATTTT	CASSLNGGRSDTQYF
TRBV6-7	TRBJ2-7	-	-	TGTGCCAGCTTTTTGGAGGGGCGCATTGTTCCCTACGAGCAGTACTTC	CASFLEGRIVPYEQYF
TRBV24-1	TRBJ2-3	TRBD1	-	TGTGCCACCGGCACAACAGGGGTCGATACGCAGTATTTT	CATGTTGVDTQYF
TRBV4-1	TRBJ2-7	TRBD1	-	TGCGCCAGCAGCCAACAGACAGGGAACTACGAGCAGTACTTC	CASSQQTGNYEQYF
TRBV10-1	TRBJ1-3	-	-	TGCGCCAGCAGTGGCTCTACCCCTGGAAACACCATATATTTT	CASSGSTPGNTIYF
TRBV13	TRBJ2-1	TRBD2	once	TGTGCCAGCAGCGCGCAACTAGCGGGAGGGCCGAATGAGCAGTTCTTC	CASSAQLAGGPNEQFF
TRBV4-1	TRBJ2-3	-	few	TGCGCCAGCAGCCAAGAGCTCGGCTCCCCGAGGGCAGATACGCAGTATTTT	CASSQELGSPRADTQYF
TRBV24-1	TRBJ2-3	-	-	TGTGCCACCCTAGGAGACGGGAGCACAGATACGCAGTATTTT	CATLGDGSTDTQYF
TRBV5-6	TRBJ2-7	TRBD1	-	TGTGCCAGCAGCTTGTGGACAGGTTCCTACGAGCAGTACTTC	CASSLWTGSYEQYF
TRBV3-1/TRBV3-2	TRBJ2-5	-	-	TGTGCCAGCAGTCGTGACTACCAAGAGACCCAGTACTTC	CASSRDYQETQYF
TRBV19	TRBJ1-1	TRBD1	-	TGTGCCAGCCACAGGGGGGGAGGTTTAAGGACTGAAGCTTTCTTT	CASHRGGGLRTEAFF
TRBV10-3	TRBJ2-7	-	-	TGTGCCATCAGTGACGTTTACGAGCAGTACTTC	CAISDVYEQYF
TRBV5-1	TRBJ2-5	TRBD1	-	TGCGCCAGCAGCTTGGATGGACAGGAAGAGACCCAGTACTTC	CASSLDGQEETQYF